Included here is one TCR beta chain sequence, with context. This sample stems from a study of blood T cell repertoires in COVID-19. Study-wide context: Acute and convalescent COVID-19 specimens originated in the United States, Italy and Spain. Nucleic acid was either cDNA or gDNA, and it came from T cells, B-cell-depleted T cells, or PBMCs.

The CDR3 sequence is 13 residues long. CDR1 is GTSNPN and CDR2 is SVGIG in the germline V gene (reference sequence). Unmatched junction bases numbered 0, after V lost 0 bases and J lost 4 bases. Original data processing: Amplifying reference gene primers gave estimates of nucleated cell counts. The method was immunoSEQ multiplex PCR; TCRdb's version includes in-frame clones alone and lacks a portion of them. From that table come the V and J calls and clone size; the DNA was used to work out D and trimming. The data contain fewer than 200,000 clones, around 80% of them singletons. The specimen was peripheral blood. This clonotype originated in a man aged 60 to 69 with acute or convalescent COVID-19. V and J are TRBV30 and TRBJ2-3; 8 bases map to TRBD2. The DNA of the CDR3 is TGTGCCTGGAGTGTAGCGGGAGCAGATACGCAGTATTTT. Translation: CAWSVAGADTQYF.